These T cell receptor beta chains were read from a single sample in a study of human T cells and chemical hapten exposure. TCRdb recomputed calls from the RACE reads with MiXCR, one row per CDR3 protein. The table shows some 190,000 distinct CDR3 sequences, with about 20% occurring only once. The input for sequencing was whole blood, taken in connection with sensitization to the hapten diphenylcyclopropenone (DPC). The source is a woman in her forties or fifties with alopecia areata. Some clones in this sample may be carry-over from other donors' samples. CDR3s include the opening cysteine and the closing phenylalanine or tryptophan. A D gene is named only where the DNA matches it firmly. A row's size may be missing; if present it is once, few, many or a size class.

V gene	clone size	D gene	J gene	CDR3 DNA	CDR3 protein
TRBV3-1	-	-	TRBJ2-7	TGTGCCAGCGGGTCCCCAGAGCAGTACTTC	CASGSPEQYF
TRBV20-1	few	-	TRBJ2-2	TGCAGTGCTAGAGAATTGGGATCCGCGAACACCGGGGAGCTGTTTTTT	CSARELGSANTGELFF
TRBV6-6	many	-	TRBJ2-1	TGTGCCAGCAGTTATAATGAGCAGTTCTTC	CASSYNEQFF
TRBV20-1	few	TRBD1	TRBJ2-5	TGCAGTGCTCTACAGGGGCAGGAGACCCAGTACTTC	CSALQGQETQYF
TRBV4-2	-	-	TRBJ2-2	TGTGCCAGCAGCCAAGATGGGGGGACGGGGGAGCTGTTTTTT	CASSQDGGTGELFF
TRBV5-1	many	-	TRBJ2-3	TGCGCCAGCAGGACTGACACAGATACGCAGTATTTT	CASRTDTDTQYF
TRBV2	few	-	TRBJ1-5	TGTGCCAGCAGTGAGGGTGGGCGAAGGAGCAATCAGCCCCAGCATTTT	CASSEGGRRSNQPQHF
TRBV6-5	-	-	TRBJ2-2	TGTGCCAGCAGGGAGAACACCGGGGAGCTGTTTTTT	CASRENTGELFF
TRBV7-9	-	-	TRBJ1-4	TGTGCCAGCAGCCCATTCCCCGGGAGTAATGAAAAACTGTTTTTT	CASSPFPGSNEKLFF
TRBV6-5	few	TRBD2	TRBJ2-3	TGTGCCAGCAGTTATTATAGGACTAGCGGCACAGATACGCAGTATTTT	CASSYYRTSGTDTQYF
TRBV10-3	few	TRBD2	TRBJ2-7	TGTGCCATCAGTGAGAAGGTCCTAGCGGGAGAGTATCTTTTCTACGAGCAGTACTTC	CAISEKVLAGEYLFYEQYF
TRBV9	few	TRBD1	TRBJ2-7	TGTGCCAGCAGCGTAGGGACAGGGTACTACGAGCAGTACTTC	CASSVGTGYYEQYF
TRBV6-1	-	-	TRBJ2-1	TGTGCCAGCAGTGAACCCAATGAGCAGTTCTTC	CASSEPNEQFF
TRBV10-3	few	TRBD2	TRBJ2-7	TGTGCCATCAGTGTTCGGCTAGCGGAAGACTACTCCTCCTACGAGCAGTACTTC	CAISVRLAEDYSSYEQYF
TRBV30	-	-	TRBJ1-1	TGTGCCTGGAGTAGGGGGATACAAGATCGAGCTTTCTTT	CAWSRGIQDRAFF
TRBV5-1	-	TRBD2	TRBJ2-3	TGCGCCAGCAGCAAAGGGACTAGCGGGACCCCAGATACGCAGTATTTT	CASSKGTSGTPDTQYF
TRBV12-3/TRBV12-4	-	-	TRBJ2-2	TGTGCCAGCAGTTTATCCCTGACATTCACCGGGGAGCTGTTTTTT	CASSLSLTFTGELFF
TRBV5-1	-	-	TRBJ2-3	TGCGCCAGCAGCTTGGACGGTCCTAGCACAGATACGCAGTATTTT	CASSLDGPSTDTQYF
TRBV3-1	-	TRBD2	TRBJ2-7	TGTGCCAGCAGCGGGGGGGTCCTCCACAGTAACGAGCAGTACTTC	CASSGGVLHSNEQYF
TRBV6-6	-	-	TRBJ2-7	TGTGCCAGCGGGCCAAGCTACGAGCAGTACTTC	CASGPSYEQYF
TRBV5-1	-	TRBD2	TRBJ2-7	TGCGCCAGCAGGTATGAAGCGGGATCCTACGAGCAGTACTTC	CASRYEAGSYEQYF
TRBV7-9	-	TRBD1	TRBJ2-3	TGTGCCAGCAGCTTAGCCCCGGGACAGGGAGACACAGATACGCAGTATTTT	CASSLAPGQGDTDTQYF
TRBV29-1	few	TRBD1	TRBJ1-1	TGCAGCGTGCCACAGGGGGCGGTTGCTTTCTTT	CSVPQGAVAFF
TRBV5-1	few	TRBD2	TRBJ2-1	TGCGCCAGCAGCTTTCGGGGCGGGAGCTCCTACAATGAGCAGTTCTTC	CASSFRGGSSYNEQFF
TRBV7-8	-	-	TRBJ2-7	TGTGCCAGCAGCCCCCAACAGGGAGACGAGCAGTACTTC	CASSPQQGDEQYF
TRBV28	many	-	TRBJ2-1	TGTGCCAGCAGTTTATCTAGTACGGGGGATGAGCAGTTCTTC	CASSLSSTGDEQFF
TRBV7-9	few	-	TRBJ2-5	TGTGCCAGCAGCTTAGAGGCAAAAGAGACCCAGTACTTC	CASSLEAKETQYF
TRBV29-1	few	-	TRBJ1-3	TGCAGCGTTGAAGGCGACAGCTCTGGAAACACCATATATTTT	CSVEGDSSGNTIYF
TRBV7-2	few	TRBD2	TRBJ2-1	TGTGCCAGCAGCTTAGAGGCGGGAGGGCCCGATGAGCAGTTCTTC	CASSLEAGGPDEQFF
TRBV20-1	-	TRBD1	TRBJ2-2	TGCAGTGCTCTACAGGGGGCGAACACCGGGGAGCTGTTTTTT	CSALQGANTGELFF
TRBV18	-	-	TRBJ1-1	TGTGCCAGCTCACCCCGGGAGTCTGAAGCTTTCTTT	CASSPRESEAFF
TRBV19	few	-	TRBJ1-3	TGTGCCAGCGGGCCTACCTCTGGAAACACCATATATTTT	CASGPTSGNTIYF
TRBV20-1	few	-	TRBJ2-1	TGCAGTGCTAGAGGATCCAGGGTCATTGAGCAGTTCTTC	CSARGSRVIEQFF
TRBV10-3	-	-	TRBJ2-2	TGTGCCATCAGTGAGTCGCAGAGGAACACCGGGGAGCTGTTTTTT	CAISESQRNTGELFF
TRBV2	-	TRBD1	TRBJ1-1	TGTGCCAGCAGAGTAAACAGGGGGACCATACCTGATCTTGCTTTCTTT	CASRVNRGTIPDLAFF
TRBV6-5	-	TRBD2	TRBJ2-1	TGTGCCAGCAGGGGACTAGCGGAACAAGGGGAGTTCTTC	CASRGLAEQGEFF
TRBV7-9	few	-	TRBJ1-4	TGTGCCAGCAGCTTAGCGTCGATAGAAAAACTGTTTTTT	CASSLASIEKLFF
TRBV20-1	-	TRBD1	TRBJ2-3	TGCAGTGGAGCCGGGACAGTCGGAGATACGCAGTATTTT	CSGAGTVGDTQYF
TRBV2	few	TRBD2	TRBJ2-3	TGTGCCAGCAGTATAGCGGGAGGAAGGTCGAGCACAGATACGCAGTATTTT	CASSIAGGRSSTDTQYF
TRBV20-1	many	TRBD1	TRBJ1-1	TGCAGTGCTAGAGACTCGGACAGGGTCATGAACACTGAAGCTTTCTTT	CSARDSDRVMNTEAFF
TRBV11-1	-	-	TRBJ1-4	TGTGCCAGCAGCCCAGAGGGGACAAGGAATGAAAAACTGTTTTTT	CASSPEGTRNEKLFF
TRBV19	-	TRBD1	TRBJ2-2	TGTGCCACCCGGGCGGACAGGAGTAGCACCGGGGAGCTGTTTTTT	CATRADRSSTGELFF
TRBV29-1	-	-	TRBJ2-5	TGCAGCGTCGCCTACACAGGGAACCAAGAGACCCAGTACTTC	CSVAYTGNQETQYF
TRBV24-1	-	-	TRBJ2-1	TGTGCCACCAGTGCCGGGCCTAACGGAAACTACAATGAGCAGTTCTTC	CATSAGPNGNYNEQFF
TRBV20-1	-	-	TRBJ2-3	TGCAGTGCTAGAGCCGGAGCAGGGATCAGGAGCACAGATACGCAGTATTTT	CSARAGAGIRSTDTQYF
TRBV9	few	-	TRBJ2-7	TGTGCCAGCAGCGTAGAGGAGGGTCCCTACGAGCAGTACTTC	CASSVEEGPYEQYF